This is a list of T cell receptor beta chains from one sample in a study of beta chain features in type 1 diabetes. Libraries were prepared by immunoSEQ multiplex PCR; TCRdb keeps only in-frame clonotypes and omits some of them. The sample holds 300,000 to 450,000 clones, over 9.5% seen once. Material for sequencing was naive CD4+ T cells from blood. These receptors came from a man younger than 30 in good health. Each CDR3 is given with its conserved first and last residue. D genes are given only for firm matches. A row's size may be missing; if present it is once, few, many or a size class.

J,D,size,V,DNA,CDR3
TRBJ1-5,-,few,TRBV30,TGTGCCTGGAGTGAAGGGGGTAGCAATCAGCCCCAGCATTTT,CAWSEGGSNQPQHF
TRBJ2-7,-,-,TRBV5-1,TGCGCCAGCAGCTTGGTGGTGAATGGGCCCTACGAGCAGTACTTC,CASSLVVNGPYEQYF
TRBJ1-1,TRBD1,-,TRBV19,TGTGCCAGTAGTATGACAGGGAGGACTGAAGCTTTCTTT,CASSMTGRTEAFF
TRBJ2-5,TRBD2,few,TRBV28,TGTGCCAGCAGTTTCCCGGGGGGGCAAGAGACCCAGTACTTC,CASSFPGGQETQYF
TRBJ2-7,-,-,TRBV19,TGTGCCAGTAGTATGGAGCCCTACGAGCAGTACTTC,CASSMEPYEQYF
TRBJ2-2,TRBD2,-,TRBV7-3,TGTGCCAGCAGCTTAAGTAGCGGGAGGCTATCCGGGGAGCTGTTTTTT,CASSLSSGRLSGELFF
TRBJ2-2,-,few,TRBV28,TGTGCCAGCAGAGGCAGGGTTCCACGTTTGACCGGGGAGCTGTTTTTT,CASRGRVPRLTGELFF
TRBJ2-1,-,-,TRBV6-5,TGTGCCAGCAGTCGGGCCGGGGATGAGCAGTTCTTC,CASSRAGDEQFF
TRBJ2-1,TRBD2,-,TRBV6-1,TGTGCCAGCAGACGCGGGAGTACCCTCAATGAGCAGTTCTTC,CASRRGSTLNEQFF
TRBJ2-7,-,few,TRBV9,TGTGCCAGCAGCGTAGGTCCGACGGGAGTATATGACGAGCAGTACTTC,CASSVGPTGVYDEQYF
TRBJ2-3,TRBD1,-,TRBV25-1,TGTGCCAGCAGTGGTCAGGGGACAGGTACGCAGTATTTT,CASSGQGTGTQYF
TRBJ2-2,-,few,TRBV30,TGTGCCTGGTCCCGGGGAAGCGCCGGGGAGCTGTTTTTT,CAWSRGSAGELFF
TRBJ2-1,TRBD2,-,TRBV7-3,TGTGCCAGCAGCTTAAGAGTAGCGGGGGGTTCGGAGCAGTTCTTC,CASSLRVAGGSEQFF
TRBJ2-3,-,few,TRBV10-3,TGTGCCATCAGATGGGAGTCCACAGATACGCAGTATTTT,CAIRWESTDTQYF
TRBJ2-1,-,-,TRBV19,TGTGCCAGTAGTATACTCGCCGGTGTGAGGGCCCAGTACAATGAGCAGTTCTTC,CASSILAGVRAQYNEQFF
TRBJ1-6,TRBD1,few,TRBV30,TGTGCCTATACAGGGGGCCCTATGACCCTCCACTTT,CAYTGGPMTLHF
TRBJ2-7,TRBD1,few,TRBV29-1,TGCAGCGTTGCCGGGACAGGGGGTTGGGAGCAGTACTTC,CSVAGTGGWEQYF
TRBJ1-1,-,few,TRBV7-7,TGTGCTAGCAGCTTAGACAGAGACACTGAAGCTTTCTTT,CASSLDRDTEAFF
TRBJ2-7,-,-,TRBV5-1,TGCGCCAGCAGCGCCGGACAGTCCTACGAGCAGTACTTC,CASSAGQSYEQYF
TRBJ2-4,TRBD1,few,TRBV7-2,TGTGCCAGCAGCTTAGTCAGGGGGGCCAAAAACATTCAGTACTTC,CASSLVRGAKNIQYF
TRBJ2-3,-,-,TRBV7-9,TGTGCCAGCAGAAAGGGGGGACTATACACAGATACGCAGTATTTT,CASRKGGLYTDTQYF
TRBJ2-7,-,few,TRBV25-1,TGTGCCAGCAGTGAATTTAGGGGACTGGTCTCCTACGAGCAGTACTTC,CASSEFRGLVSYEQYF
TRBJ2-7,TRBD2,-,TRBV7-9,TGTGCCAGCAGCTTGGGACTAGCGGGCTACGAGCAGTACTTC,CASSLGLAGYEQYF
TRBJ2-1,-,few,TRBV4-3,TGCGCCAGCAGCCAAGGGACTGCCTTCAATGAGCAGTTCTTC,CASSQGTAFNEQFF
TRBJ1-4,-,few,TRBV18,TGTGCCAGCTCACCAAGGGGTGCTGAAAAACTGTTTTTT,CASSPRGAEKLFF
TRBJ2-3,TRBD2,-,TRBV7-3,TGTGCCAGCAGCACTTTAGGACTAGCGGGGGGGCGTACAGATACGCAGTATTTT,CASSTLGLAGGRTDTQYF
TRBJ2-4,-,-,TRBV2,TGTGCCAGCACGCCGGTAGCCAAAAACATTCAGTACTTC,CASTPVAKNIQYF
TRBJ2-7,TRBD2,few,TRBV28,TGTGCCAGCAGGGCGACTAGCGTGAGGCCCTACGAGCAGTACTTC,CASRATSVRPYEQYF
TRBJ2-1,TRBD1,few,TRBV5-6,TGTGCCAGCAGCTTCGGGACAGGAGTTTCCAATGAGCAGTTCTTC,CASSFGTGVSNEQFF
TRBJ2-1,TRBD2,-,TRBV10-3,TGTGCCATCAGTGACAAGCGGGGGGGCAACAATGAGCAGTTCTTC,CAISDKRGGNNEQFF
TRBJ1-4,-,-,TRBV6-6,TGTGCCAGCAAGACGGGGCAGGGAGGAGGAAAACTGTTTTTT,CASKTGQGGGKLFF
TRBJ2-7,TRBD1,-,TRBV2,TGTGCCAGCAGTGAAGTTAGGGGTTTCATAAGGACAGGATACGAGCAGTACTTC,CASSEVRGFIRTGYEQYF
TRBJ2-5,TRBD2,-,TRBV11-2,TGTGCCAGCAGCTTCGGGACTAGCGGGAGAGTAAGAGAGACCCAGTACTTC,CASSFGTSGRVRETQYF
TRBJ2-3,TRBD2,few,TRBV7-2,TGTGCCAGCAGCTCCAGAGCGGGAGCGGGACTAACAGATACGCAGTATTTT,CASSSRAGAGLTDTQYF
TRBJ2-5,-,-,TRBV15,TGTGCCACCAGCAGTGTAGCGGTCCAAGAGACCCAGTACTTC,CATSSVAVQETQYF
TRBJ2-7,-,-,TRBV7-2,TGTGCCAGCAGCTTAGCGGCCCGGGACTACGAGCAGTACTTC,CASSLAARDYEQYF
TRBJ2-3,-,-,TRBV6-5,TGTGCCAGCAGTTACTCGCGCTCTAGCGGCACAGATACGCAGTATTTT,CASSYSRSSGTDTQYF
TRBJ2-7,-,few,TRBV18,TGTGCCAGCTCACCACCTCAGAGGTCTCCGCCCTACGAGCAGTACTTC,CASSPPQRSPPYEQYF
TRBJ2-3,-,-,TRBV7-2,TGTGCCAGCAGCTTAGGAGGAGCAGCTACCACAGATACGCAGTATTTT,CASSLGGAATTDTQYF
TRBJ2-4,-,few,TRBV7-2,TGTGCCAGCAGCAGATGGAGCAGGGGTACGGTGGTCAAAAACATTCAGTACTTC,CASSRWSRGTVVKNIQYF
TRBJ1-1,TRBD1,few,TRBV11-1,TGTGCCAGCAGGAGACAGGGGGCAGGGACTGAAGCTTTCTTT,CASRRQGAGTEAFF
TRBJ2-2,-,-,TRBV7-3,TGTGCCAGCAGCTCAAGACAAGGGGGCACCGGGGAGCTGTTTTTT,CASSSRQGGTGELFF
TRBJ2-1,-,few,TRBV2,TGTGCCAGCAGTGGCGCAGGGGAGCAGTTCTTC,CASSGAGEQFF
TRBJ2-3,TRBD1,-,TRBV5-4,TGTGCCAGCAGCTTGGGACAGGGCAGGTATACGCAGTATTTT,CASSLGQGRYTQYF
TRBJ2-2,-,-,TRBV6-5,TGTGCCAGCAGTTATGGGCAGGGCGCCGGGGAGCTGTTTTTT,CASSYGQGAGELFF
TRBJ2-3,TRBD1,-,TRBV19,TGTGCCAGTAGTAAACTCAGGGGGCAAAGCACAGATACGCAGTATTTT,CASSKLRGQSTDTQYF
TRBJ2-7,TRBD1,few,TRBV19,TGTGCCAGTAAAGGACAGGGGAGCTCCTACGAGCAGTACTTC,CASKGQGSSYEQYF
TRBJ1-1,-,-,TRBV18,TGTGCCAGCTCACCCGGCCAGGGGAGGGACACTGAAGCTTTCTTT,CASSPGQGRDTEAFF
TRBJ2-3,TRBD2,few,TRBV27,TGTGCCAGCAATAGCGGGGGTCACCCAGATACGCAGTATTTT,CASNSGGHPDTQYF
TRBJ1-2,-,few,TRBV30,TGTGCCTGGAGTGTATGGTCAGGATATGCCGCCGGCTATGGCTACACCTTC,CAWSVWSGYAAGYGYTF
TRBJ2-1,TRBD1,-,TRBV5-4,TGTGCCAGCAGCCCGGACAGGGGGAGGCAGTTCTTC,CASSPDRGRQFF
TRBJ1-5,-,-,TRBV6-6,TGTGCCAGCAGTGCGCGGGGAGGTTGGCGCAATCAGCCCCAGCATTTT,CASSARGGWRNQPQHF
TRBJ2-7,-,-,TRBV6-6,TGTGCCAGCAGTTATTCCGGGACAACCTACGAGCAGTACTTC,CASSYSGTTYEQYF
TRBJ1-5,TRBD1,few,TRBV30,TGTGCCTGGGGAACCGGGACAGGCAATCAGCCCCAGCATTTT,CAWGTGTGNQPQHF